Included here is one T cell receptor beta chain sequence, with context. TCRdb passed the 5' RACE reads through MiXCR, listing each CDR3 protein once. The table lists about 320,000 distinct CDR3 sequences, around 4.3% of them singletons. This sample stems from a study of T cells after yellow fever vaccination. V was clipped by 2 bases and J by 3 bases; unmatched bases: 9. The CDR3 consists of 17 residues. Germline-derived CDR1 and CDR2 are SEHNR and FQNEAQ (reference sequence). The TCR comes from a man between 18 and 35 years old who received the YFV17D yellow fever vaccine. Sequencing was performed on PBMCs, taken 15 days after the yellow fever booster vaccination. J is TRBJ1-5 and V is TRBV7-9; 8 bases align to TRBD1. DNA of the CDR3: TGTGCCAGCAGCTTACTCCAGGGGGCAGGGGACAATCAGCCCCAGCATTTT. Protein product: CASSLLQGAGDNQPQHF.